These 15 T cell receptor beta chains were sequenced from one sample in a study of blood T cells in healthy people across ages. Primed by a sample-barcoded 5' primer and a J-beta primer mix, a second PCR proceeded for about 6 to 11 cycles. One entry per CDR3 protein, called by TCRdb with MiXCR from the 5' RACE reads. The repertoire holds hundreds of thousands of distinct CDR3 sequences, with around 62% as singletons. Sequencing used blood. The receptors shown here come from a man aged 25 to 45 in good health.

As for this clonotype: The junction shows a germline mismatch at one end, possibly a read error. V usage is TRBV7-7 and J usage is TRBJ2-3, with D tentatively TRBD1 (6 bases). From germline, CDR1 is SSHAT and CDR2 FNYEAQ (reference sequence). The CDR3 is 13 amino acids. The CDR3 sequence is CASSLGGHDTQYF. CDR3 sequence (DNA): TGTGCTAGCAGCTTAGGGGGTCATGATACGCAGTATTTT.

The rearrangement joins TRBV4-1 to TRBJ1-1, with D tentatively TRBD1 (6 bases). The germline gives CDR1 MGHRA, CDR2 YSYEKL. Trimming pared 1 base from V and 5 bases from J, leaving 17 bases between. This CDR3 spans 16 amino acids. This chain's CDR3 is CASSQVTNREGTEAFF. The CDR3, as DNA: TGCGCCAGCAGCCAAGTTACAAACAGGGAGGGAACTGAAGCTTTCTTT.

The gene calls are TRBV7-9 and TRBJ2-7; possible D gene TRBD1, 6 bases. CDR1 and CDR2 from the germline V gene are SEHNR and FQNEAQ (reference sequence). This CDR3 spans 16 amino acids. V dropped 10 bases and J dropped 2 bases, with 24 bases sitting between them. Here the CDR3 reads CATVLRAGTNTYEQYF. For the CDR3, the DNA is TGTGCCACCGTCCTTAGGGCCGGGACAAACACCTACGAGCAGTACTTC.

The J gene is TRBJ2-1, the V gene TRBV20-1, with TRBD2 as a possible D gene (5 bases). Looked up from germline, CDR1 is DFQATT and CDR2 is SNEGSKA (reference sequence). CDR3 length: 14 residues. The ends were cut back, 6 bases at V and 0 bases at J, with 12 bases in the middle. The CDR3 DNA sequence: TGCAGTGCGGGTGGACTGTTCTCCTACAATGAGCAGTTCTTC. Amino acid sequence: CSAGGLFSYNEQFF.

A note on this clonotype: Sequence at one end of the junction differs from germline and may be a read error. The chain recombines TRBV4-2 with TRBJ2-2; D might be TRBD1 (5 bases). This CDR3 region has 15 residues. Germline V gives CDR1 LGHNA, CDR2 YNFKEQ. This CDR3 reads CVSSQVTANTGELFF. CDR3 bases: TGTGTCAGCAGCCAAGTGACAGCGAACACCGGGGAGCTGTTTTTT.

There are a few counts of this clonotype. V gene TRBV20-1 combines with J gene TRBJ2-7, with 9 bases aligning to TRBD1. The CDR3 consists of 12 residues. The J segment lost 3 bases and the V segment lost 7 bases, leaving 4 bases of the junction unmatched. Per the germline V gene, CDR1 is DFQATT and CDR2 is SNEGSKA (reference sequence). This chain's CDR3 is CSGTGALYEQYF. The CDR3 bases are TGCAGTGGGACAGGGGCGCTCTACGAGCAGTACTTC.

In this sample, this clonotype turned up a few times. V gene TRBV5-6 combines with J gene TRBJ1-4; D is uncertain. Trimming cost V 3 bases and J 5 bases, with 11 bases left between them. The germline V gene encodes CDR1 SGHDT and CDR2 YYEEEE. The CDR3 is 14 amino acids. CDR3 coding DNA: TGTGCCAGCAGCTACAGAAACGGAAATGAAAAACTGTTTTTT. Protein: CASSYRNGNEKLFF. Drawing the rest from reference TRBV5-6 and TRBJ1-4, the complete variable domain is DAGVTQSPTHLIKTRGQQVTLRCSPKSGHDTVSWYQQALGQGPQFIFQYYEEEERQRGNFPDRFSGHQFPNYSSELNVNALLLGDSALYLCASSYRNGNEKLFFGSGTQLSVL.

In this sample, this clonotype turned up a few times. Here the CDR3 reads CASSFPQETQYF. In DNA form, the CDR3 reads TGTGCCAGCAGCTTCCCCCAAGAGACCCAGTACTTC. The chain recombines TRBV7-2 with TRBJ2-5; no clear D. CDR1 is SGHTA, CDR2 FQGNSA, per germline. V dropped 3 bases and J dropped 1 base, with 3 bases sitting between them. The CDR3 is 12 amino acids.

The V call is TRBV7-9, the J call TRBJ2-1, with TRBD2 matching 7 bases. The CDR3 is made up of 15 amino acids. V shed 1 base and J 7 bases; nucleotides not matched to a gene: 7. Germline-derived CDR1 and CDR2 are SEHNR and FQNEAQ (reference sequence). CDR3 DNA sequence: TGTGCCAGCAGCTTAGGTGGCGGGGGATGGAATGAGCAGTTCTTC. Encoded protein: CASSLGGGGWNEQFF.

V is TRBV7-2 and J is TRBJ2-7; 9 bases match TRBD2. Looked up from germline, CDR1 is SGHTA and CDR2 is FQGNSA. This CDR3 contains 16 residues. V lost 7 bases to trimming and J lost 7 bases; unmatched junction nucleotides: 17. This CDR3 reads CASTLRLAGGLDEQYF. CDR3 nucleotide sequence: TGTGCCAGCACCCTCCGTCTGGCGGGGGGGCTGGATGAGCAGTACTTC.

The chain is built from TRBV12-5 and TRBJ2-7; a possible D gene is TRBD1 (5 bases). V was shortened by 0 bases and J by 2 bases, with 26 bases between the two germline ends. Germline V gene sequence: CDR1 LGHNT, CDR2 FRNRAP. CDR3 size: 20 residues. The CDR3 DNA reads as TGTGCTAGTGGTTTGGTGACTCCCCAATCAGAAACACAGGTAACCTACGAGCAGTACTTC. Its translation is CASGLVTPQSETQVTYEQYF.

The chain uses TRBV12-3 or TRBV12-4 and TRBJ2-7; no firm D call. Trimming took 3 bases from V and 3 from J, leaving 6 bases between them. This CDR3 has 12 amino acids. CDR3 sequence (DNA): TGTGCCAGCAGTTTTAAATTCTACGAGCAGTACTTC. Translation: CASSFKFYEQYF.

This chain connects TRBV7-9 to TRBJ1-2; D remains unclear. Trimming pared 5 bases from V and 3 bases from J, leaving 16 bases between. Germline values: CDR1 SEHNR, CDR2 FQNEAQ (reference sequence). The CDR3 totals 15 residues. The CDR3 spells CASSREVEAYYGYTF. CDR3 nucleotides: TGTGCCAGCAGCCGCGAGGTTGAGGCGTACTATGGCTACACCTTC.

About this clonotype: Relative to the germline gene, one junction end is altered; a read error may explain this. V and J are TRBV10-3 and TRBJ2-5; tentative D call: TRBD1 (5 bases). Germline V gene lookup returns CDR1 ENHRY and CDR2 SYGVKD. This CDR3 is 15 amino acids long. CDR3 nucleotides: TGTGTCATCAGTGATCCGAAGGGGTCCCAAGAGACCCAGTACTTC. Its translation is CVISDPKGSQETQYF.

This clonotype was seen only a few times. The chain couples TRBV13 to TRBJ2-7; TRBD2 matches at 8 bases. The CDR3 runs 16 residues. Germline trimming cut 5 bases from V and 0 bases from J; bases unmatched to any gene: 9. The germline V gene encodes CDR1 PRHDT and CDR2 FYEKMQ (reference sequence). The CDR3 coding sequence is TGTGCCAGCAGCCTCCCCAGCGGGGGCTCCTCCTACGAGCAGTACTTC. It specifies CASSLPSGGSSYEQYF.